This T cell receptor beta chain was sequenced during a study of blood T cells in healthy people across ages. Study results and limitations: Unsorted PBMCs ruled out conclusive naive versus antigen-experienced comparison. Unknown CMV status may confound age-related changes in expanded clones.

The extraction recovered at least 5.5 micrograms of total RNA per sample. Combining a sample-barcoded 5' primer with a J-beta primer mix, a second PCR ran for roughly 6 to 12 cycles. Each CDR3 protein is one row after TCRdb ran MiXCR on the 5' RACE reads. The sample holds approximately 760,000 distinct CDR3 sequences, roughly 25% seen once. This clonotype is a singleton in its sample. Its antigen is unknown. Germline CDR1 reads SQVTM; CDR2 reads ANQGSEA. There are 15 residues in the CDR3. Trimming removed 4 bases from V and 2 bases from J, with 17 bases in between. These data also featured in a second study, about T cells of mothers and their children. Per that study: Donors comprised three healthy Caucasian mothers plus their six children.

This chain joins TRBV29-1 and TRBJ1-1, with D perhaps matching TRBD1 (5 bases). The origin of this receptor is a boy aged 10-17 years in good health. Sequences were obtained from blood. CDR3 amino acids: CSVAFRGKSNTEAFF. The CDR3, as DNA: TGCAGCGTTGCTTTTAGGGGAAAGAGTAACACTGAAGCTTTCTTT.